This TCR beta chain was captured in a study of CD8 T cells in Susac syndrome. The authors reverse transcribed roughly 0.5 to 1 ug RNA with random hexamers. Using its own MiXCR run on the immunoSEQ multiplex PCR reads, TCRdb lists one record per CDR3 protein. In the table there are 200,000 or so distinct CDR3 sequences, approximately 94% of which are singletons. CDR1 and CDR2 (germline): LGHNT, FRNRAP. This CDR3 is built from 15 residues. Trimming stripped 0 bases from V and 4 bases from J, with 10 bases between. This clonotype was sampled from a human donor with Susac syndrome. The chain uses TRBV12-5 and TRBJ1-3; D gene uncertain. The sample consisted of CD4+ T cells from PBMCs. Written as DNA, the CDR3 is TGTGCTAGTGGTTTGGTACAAGCGGCCGGAAACACCATATATTTT. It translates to CASGLVQAAGNTIYF.